The rows below give T cell receptor beta chains drawn from one sample of a study of shared clonotypes between healthy human individuals. Here immunoSEQ multiplex PCR was the method, and the copy in TCRdb shows in-frame clones only, minus some. The repertoire holds 1,500,000 or so clones, with approximately 96% as singletons. The sample consisted of naive CD4+ T cells sorted from blood. Receptors were obtained from a man in his thirties or forties in good health. CDR3s include the opening cysteine and the closing phenylalanine or tryptophan. The D gene is left open where the match is weak. Not every row has a clone size; where given, it reads once, few, many or a size class.

DNA | CDR3 | V | size | D | J
TGTGCCAGCAGCCCGAGACCGAGCGGGAGGGCCCACAATGAGCAGTTCTTC | CASSPRPSGRAHNEQFF | TRBV7-9 | - | TRBD2 | TRBJ2-1
TGCGCCAGCAGCTTGGCAGGCCACGAGCAGTACTTC | CASSLAGHEQYF | TRBV5-1 | - | - | TRBJ2-7
TGTGCCACCAGCAGAGATTATGTTGAGGGCACTGAAGCTTTCTTT | CATSRDYVEGTEAFF | TRBV15 | - | - | TRBJ1-1
TGTGCCAGCAGGCCCGGGACAGGGCTCCGGGAGACCCAGTACTTC | CASRPGTGLRETQYF | TRBV2 | - | TRBD1 | TRBJ2-5
TGTGCCAGCAGCTCGGTACGGTCGGGACTAGCTGGGGGACTTCAGTTCTTC | CASSSVRSGLAGGLQFF | TRBV5-5 | - | TRBD2 | TRBJ2-1
TGTGCCAGCAGCTTAGGCGGAGGGAGACTCCTAATCTTC | CASSLGGGRLLIF | TRBV7-2 | few | - | TRBJ2-1
TGCAGTGCTAGGGACAGCTCGAACCTTTTC | CSARDSSNLF | TRBV20-1 | - | - | TRBJ1-2
TGTGCCAGCAGCCAGGTGGGGACTGGGAGCAATCAGCCCCAGCATTTT | CASSQVGTGSNQPQHF | TRBV4-2 | - | - | TRBJ1-5
TGTGCCAGCAGCTCCACAGGGGTCAATCAAGAGACCCAGTACTTC | CASSSTGVNQETQYF | TRBV28 | - | TRBD1 | TRBJ2-5
TGTGCCAGCAGCTCCTTCGGGGGGACCAAAAACATTCAGTACTTC | CASSSFGGTKNIQYF | TRBV7-9 | - | TRBD2 | TRBJ2-4
TGTGCCAGCAGCCCTAGTACTGTGACTAGCGGGAATTTTCAAGAGACCCAGTACTTC | CASSPSTVTSGNFQETQYF | TRBV9 | - | TRBD2 | TRBJ2-5
TGCGCCAGCAGTCCACACAGGGGGCGAGTCTACAATGAGCAGTTCTTC | CASSPHRGRVYNEQFF | TRBV23-1 | - | TRBD1 | TRBJ2-1
TGTGCCAGCTCGCGCCCAGGGGATCAAGAGACCCAGTACTTC | CASSRPGDQETQYF | TRBV18 | - | - | TRBJ2-5
TGCGCCAGCAGCTTCTCCGGGACTAGCAGATCAGACACAGATACGCAGTATTTT | CASSFSGTSRSDTDTQYF | TRBV5-1 | - | TRBD2 | TRBJ2-3
TGCGCCAGCAGCTCATACCGGGACAGGGGACTCTATGGCTACACCTTC | CASSSYRDRGLYGYTF | TRBV5-1 | - | TRBD1 | TRBJ1-2
TGCGCCAGCAGGTGGAGCGGGAGGGCCGGGGAGACCCAGTACTTC | CASRWSGRAGETQYF | TRBV10-2 | once | TRBD2 | TRBJ2-5
TGTGCCAGCGGTTCGCCAGGGCTAGCGGGTCGACGGTATGAGCAGTTCTTC | CASGSPGLAGRRYEQFF | TRBV5-4 | - | TRBD2 | TRBJ2-1
TGTGCCTCTGGCGGGACCTCCTACGAGCAGTACTTC | CASGGTSYEQYF | TRBV28 | - | - | TRBJ2-7
TGCAGCGTTGAGACTAGCGGCCCAGATACGCAGTATTTT | CSVETSGPDTQYF | TRBV29-1 | - | TRBD2 | TRBJ2-3
TGTGCCAGCAGTCGACTAGTTCAGTACTTC | CASSRLVQYF | TRBV6-5 | - | - | TRBJ2-7
TGTGCCAGCAGCCCTGGACCTTATGGCTACACCTTC | CASSPGPYGYTF | TRBV6-1 | - | - | TRBJ1-2
TGTGCCAGCAGCTCCCGCACCGGGACATTCTACAATGAGCAGTTCTTC | CASSSRTGTFYNEQFF | TRBV5-4 | - | - | TRBJ2-1
TGCGCCAGCAGCCTCGGGACAGGGAATGGCTACACCTTC | CASSLGTGNGYTF | TRBV4-3 | - | TRBD1 | TRBJ1-2